There are a few counts of the clone carrying this T cell receptor beta chain. The CDR3 is made up of 12 amino acids. Germline V lookup: CDR1 ENHRY, CDR2 SYGVKD. Trimming cost V 4 bases and J 5 bases, with 8 bases left between them. The protocol was immunoSEQ multiplex PCR, while the TCRdb copy is restricted to in-frame clones and leaves out a portion. The table records about 230,000 clones, roughly 88% of them present only once. This sample was included in a study of blood T cell repertoires in COVID-19. This clonotype was sampled from a woman aged 30 to 39 who had been exposed to COVID-19. The sequencing input was PBMCs or T cells enriched from blood (not recorded which). The J gene is TRBJ1-2, the V gene TRBV10-3; D remains unclear. The CDR3 spells CAISGTPYGYTF. Here the CDR3 DNA reads TGTGCCATCAGTGGGACTCCTTATGGCTACACCTTC.